This is a list of T cell receptor beta chains from one sample in a study of CD8 T cells in ankylosing spondylitis. MiXCR, applied by TCRdb to the 5' RACE reads, yields one record per CDR3 protein. The sample holds around 130,000 distinct CDR3 sequences, 7% seen once. The sequenced sample was blood, either unsorted or a sorted T cell fraction (not recorded which). These receptors came from a male donor with ankylosing spondylitis or in good health (not recorded which). Both conserved end residues are part of each CDR3. The D gene is left open where the match is weak. Expanded clones get a size class; other rows say once, few or many, or leave the size out.

TRBV20-1,TRBD2,TRBJ2-1,many,TGCAGTGCTAACCTAGCGGGGGGGCGAGGCAATGAGCAGTTCTTC,CSANLAGGRGNEQFF
TRBV28,.,TRBJ1-5,many,TGTGCCAGCAGTTTAGGGGGTTGGAATCAGCCCCAGCATTTT,CASSLGGWNQPQHF
TRBV6-1,TRBD2,TRBJ2-1,many,TGTGCCAGCAGTCCATCCACTAGCGGGGGGCGCGATGAGCAGTTCTTC,CASSPSTSGGRDEQFF
TRBV29-1,.,TRBJ2-3,many,TGCAGCGTTGCGGGGGTCCACACAGATACGCAGTATTTT,CSVAGVHTDTQYF
TRBV20-1,.,TRBJ2-7,many,TGCAGTGCTAGGGGATCGGGGACTTGGCAGTACTTC,CSARGSGTWQYF
TRBV20-1,.,TRBJ2-7,.,TGCAGTGCCACGGCGACGGGGTACGAGCAGTACTTC,CSATATGYEQYF
TRBV3-1,.,TRBJ1-2,many,TGTGCCAGCAGCCAAGATGGAGGACAGGGCTACACCTTC,CASSQDGGQGYTF
TRBV7-7,.,TRBJ2-1,many,TGTGCTAGCAGCTTAGGGGAGCGGGACAATGAGCAGTTCTTC,CASSLGERDNEQFF
TRBV5-1,.,TRBJ2-3,many,TGCGCCAGCAGACCCGACAGTTCTAGCACAGATACGCAGTATTTT,CASRPDSSSTDTQYF
TRBV10-3,.,TRBJ2-3,few,TGTGCCATCAGTCCGGACAGCACAGATACGCAGTATTTT,CAISPDSTDTQYF
TRBV18,.,TRBJ1-2,many,TGTGCCAGCTCACCACGGCAGGGCGATGGCTACACCTTC,CASSPRQGDGYTF
TRBV5-4,TRBD1,TRBJ1-1,few,TGTGCCAGCAGCTTGGCGGGCCAGGGGGTGACTGAAGCTTTCTTT,CASSLAGQGVTEAFF
TRBV5-1,.,TRBJ2-1,many,TGCGCCAGCAGCTTGTATGTAGGTGAGCAGTTCTTC,CASSLYVGEQFF
TRBV5-1,TRBD2,TRBJ2-5,.,TGCGCCAGCAGCTTGGAGGGACTAGCGGGGGGTGATGGAGAGACCCAGTACTTC,CASSLEGLAGGDGETQYF
TRBV2,.,TRBJ2-1,many,TGTGCCAGCAGTCCAGGGAGGTCCTACAATGAGCAGTTCTTC,CASSPGRSYNEQFF
TRBV20-1,TRBD1,TRBJ2-3,few,TGCAGTGCAACCGCGGGGACAGGGCCCCCAGATACGCAGTATTTT,CSATAGTGPPDTQYF
TRBV3-1,.,TRBJ2-4,once,TGTGCCTCCTGGGGGCAGATCGGGAGTGCCAAAAACATTCAGTACTTT,CASWGQIGSAKNIQYF
TRBV20-1,TRBD2,TRBJ2-7,.,TGCAGTGCTCCTCTACCACTAGCGGGAGGAGACGAGCAGTACTTC,CSAPLPLAGGDEQYF
TRBV5-1,TRBD1,TRBJ1-2,many,TGCGCCAGCAGCTCGGAAATACAGGGGGAAGCTAACTATGGCTACACCTTC,CASSSEIQGEANYGYTF
TRBV6-1,.,TRBJ1-5,many,TGTGCCAGCAGTGAAACTGGTCATCAGCCCCAGCATTTT,CASSETGHQPQHF
TRBV5-1,.,TRBJ1-4,many,TGCGCCAGCAGCTTGGGACAGGCCCTTTCTCTGGCTAATGAAAAACTGTTTTTT,CASSLGQALSLANEKLFF
TRBV9,.,TRBJ1-1,many,TGTGCCAGCAGCGGAACACTGGGGTTTTCCACTGAAGCTTTCTTT,CASSGTLGFSTEAFF
TRBV6-1,TRBD2,TRBJ2-3,many,TGTGCCAGCAGTCGTAATCCAGGACTAGCAACCCCAGATACGCAGTATTTT,CASSRNPGLATPDTQYF
TRBV5-1,TRBD1,TRBJ2-7,many,TGCGCCAGCAGCTTGGCAGGACAGGGGCCGTACGAGCAGTACTTC,CASSLAGQGPYEQYF
TRBV28,TRBD2,TRBJ2-7,many,TGTGCCAGCAGTTTAACGGGACTAGCGGGAGGTGTCAACGAGCAGTACTTC,CASSLTGLAGGVNEQYF
TRBV10-3,TRBD1,TRBJ1-2,many,TGTGCCATCCGGGACAGCTCTAACTATGGCTACACCTTC,CAIRDSSNYGYTF
TRBV20-1,.,TRBJ1-1,.,TGCAGTGCTGTGCTGGGGAACACTGAAGCTTTCTTT,CSAVLGNTEAFF
TRBV10-3,.,TRBJ2-7,many,TGTGCCATCAGGTCAGGGGACGAGCAGTACTTC,CAIRSGDEQYF
TRBV20-1,.,TRBJ1-6,many,TGCAGTGCCATCGATAAACCAGACTTCTCCTATAATTCACCCCTCCACTTT,CSAIDKPDFSYNSPLHF
TRBV7-9,.,TRBJ2-6,many,TGTGCCAGCAGCCCACCGACCGCAATCTCTGGGGCCAACGTCCTGACTTTC,CASSPPTAISGANVLTF
TRBV9,.,TRBJ1-1,many,TGTGCCAGCAGCCCTCAGATGAACACTGAAGCTTTCTTT,CASSPQMNTEAFF
TRBV7-9,TRBD1,TRBJ2-5,many,TGTGCCAGCAGCAGGGACAGGGTCCAAGAGACCCAGTACTTC,CASSRDRVQETQYF
TRBV5-1,.,TRBJ2-7,many,TGCGCCAGCAGCTTGGTCGGGCAGGCCTACGAGCAGTACTTC,CASSLVGQAYEQYF
TRBV7-2,TRBD2,TRBJ2-7,many,TGTGCCAGCAGCTCACTAGCGGGAGGCGAGCAGTACTTC,CASSSLAGGEQYF
TRBV4-2,TRBD1,TRBJ1-2,many,TGTGCCAGCAGCCCAGATCCGACAGGGACCTATGGCTACACCTTC,CASSPDPTGTYGYTF
TRBV30,.,TRBJ2-3,.,TGTGCCTGGAGTTCATCATACACAGATACGCAGTATTTT,CAWSSSYTDTQYF
TRBV11-2,.,TRBJ2-7,many,TGTGCCAGCAGCTTCCGACCCCCGGACGAGCAGTACTTC,CASSFRPPDEQYF
TRBV12-3/TRBV12-4,.,TRBJ2-1,many,TGTGCCAGCAGGCGGATCAATGAGCAGTTCTTC,CASRRINEQFF
TRBV12-3/TRBV12-4,.,TRBJ1-1,many,TGTGCCAGCAGGCAATCGGGCACTGAAGCTTTCTTT,CASRQSGTEAFF
TRBV5-1,.,TRBJ2-3,.,TGCGCCAGCAGCTTGGTTGAGCAGCCAGATACGCAGTATTTT,CASSLVEQPDTQYF
TRBV15,.,TRBJ2-1,many,TGTGCCACCAGCAGCCGACTCCAGAACAATGAGCAGTTCTTC,CATSSRLQNNEQFF
TRBV7-8,.,TRBJ2-3,few,TGTGCCAGCAAATTAGGGCCAGCGGGCGATACGCAGTATTTT,CASKLGPAGDTQYF
TRBV5-1,TRBD2,TRBJ2-2,many,TGCGCCAGCACCGCGAGAGGGAGCGGGGGGACGGCCGGGGAGCTGTTTTTT,CASTARGSGGTAGELFF
TRBV15,.,TRBJ1-6,many,TGTGCCACCAGCAGAGATAAAGGGCCAGGCTCCTATTCACCCCTCCACTTT,CATSRDKGPGSYSPLHF
TRBV3-1,.,TRBJ2-7,.,TGTGCCAGCAGCAAAGACTCGTACGAGCAGTACTTC,CASSKDSYEQYF
TRBV7-2,TRBD2,TRBJ2-1,many,TGTGCCAGCAGCTTAGAGGCTAGCGGGGACTACAATGAGCAGTTCTTC,CASSLEASGDYNEQFF
TRBV5-1,.,TRBJ1-1,many,TGCGCCAGCAGCTTGGGGGGGGGAGGAGCAATCACTGAAGCTTTCTTT,CASSLGGGGAITEAFF
TRBV25-1,.,TRBJ2-3,many,TGTGCCAGCTTAAACACAGATACGCAGTATTTT,CASLNTDTQYF
TRBV9,TRBD2,TRBJ2-1,many,TGTGCCAGCAGCGAAACTAGCGGGGGTTACAATGAGCAGTTCTTC,CASSETSGGYNEQFF
TRBV20-1,.,TRBJ2-5,many,TGCAGTGCTAGACTAGAAGGGGAGACCCAGTACTTC,CSARLEGETQYF
TRBV10-3,.,TRBJ2-7,many,TGTGCCATCAGTGAGCAGGAGCTTGTGCAGTACTTC,CAISEQELVQYF
TRBV20-1,.,TRBJ2-6,many,TGCAGTGCTATCTCCCCGTCCGGGGCCAACGTCCTGACTTTC,CSAISPSGANVLTF
TRBV5-1,TRBD1,TRBJ2-5,.,TGCGCCAGCAGCACACCGGACAGGGCGGATGAGACCCAGTACTTC,CASSTPDRADETQYF
TRBV3-1,.,TRBJ2-7,many,TGTGCCAGCAGCCAAGATAGGGGACCCTACTACGAGCAGTACTTC,CASSQDRGPYYEQYF
TRBV5-1,TRBD1,TRBJ2-7,many,TGCGCCAGCAGTCTCGGACAGGGGCTAAACGAGCAGTACTTC,CASSLGQGLNEQYF
TRBV5-1,.,TRBJ2-7,many,TGCGCCAGCAGAGTGGTCCTTCAGGGGGAGCAGTACTTC,CASRVVLQGEQYF